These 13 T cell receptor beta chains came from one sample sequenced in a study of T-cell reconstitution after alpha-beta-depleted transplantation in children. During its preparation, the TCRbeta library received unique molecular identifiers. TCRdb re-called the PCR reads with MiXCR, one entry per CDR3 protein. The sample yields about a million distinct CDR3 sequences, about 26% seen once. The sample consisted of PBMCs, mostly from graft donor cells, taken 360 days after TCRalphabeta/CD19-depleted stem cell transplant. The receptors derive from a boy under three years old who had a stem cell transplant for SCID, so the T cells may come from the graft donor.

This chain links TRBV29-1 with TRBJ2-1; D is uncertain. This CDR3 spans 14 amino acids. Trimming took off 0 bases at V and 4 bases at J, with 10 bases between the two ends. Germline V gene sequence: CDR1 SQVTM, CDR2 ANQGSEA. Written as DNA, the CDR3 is TGCAGCGTTGAAGATCGACCGCTATACAATGAGCAGTTCTTC. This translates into CSVEDRPLYNEQFF.

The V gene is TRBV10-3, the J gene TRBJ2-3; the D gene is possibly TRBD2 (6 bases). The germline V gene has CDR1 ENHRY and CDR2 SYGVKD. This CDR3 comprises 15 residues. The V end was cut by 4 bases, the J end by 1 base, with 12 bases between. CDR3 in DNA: TGTGCCATCAGTGGCGGGCGGGGAGGCACAGATACGCAGTATTTT. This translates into CAISGGRGGTDTQYF.

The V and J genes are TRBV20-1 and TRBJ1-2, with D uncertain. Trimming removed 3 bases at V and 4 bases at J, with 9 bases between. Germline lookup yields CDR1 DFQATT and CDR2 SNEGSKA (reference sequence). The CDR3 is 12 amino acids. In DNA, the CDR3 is TGCAGTGCTAGTGAGGGCCTCTATGGCTACACCTTC. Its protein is CSASEGLYGYTF.

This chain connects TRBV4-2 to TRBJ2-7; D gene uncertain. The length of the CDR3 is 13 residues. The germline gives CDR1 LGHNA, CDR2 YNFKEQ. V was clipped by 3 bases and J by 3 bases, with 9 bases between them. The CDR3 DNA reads TGTGCCAGCAGCCACTCGAACGGCTACGAGCAGTACTTC. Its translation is CASSHSNGYEQYF.

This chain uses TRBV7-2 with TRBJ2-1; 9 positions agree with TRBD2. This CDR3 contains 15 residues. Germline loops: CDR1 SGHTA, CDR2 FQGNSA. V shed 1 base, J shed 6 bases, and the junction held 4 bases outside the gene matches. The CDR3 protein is CASSLGLAESNEQFF. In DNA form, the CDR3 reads TGTGCCAGCAGCTTAGGACTAGCGGAGTCCAATGAGCAGTTCTTC.

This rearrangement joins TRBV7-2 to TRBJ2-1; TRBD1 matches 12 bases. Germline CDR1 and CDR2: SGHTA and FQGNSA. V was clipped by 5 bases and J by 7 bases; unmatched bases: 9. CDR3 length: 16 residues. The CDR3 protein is CASSAHRDRGRNEQFF. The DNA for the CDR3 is TGTGCCAGCAGCGCCCACCGGGACAGGGGGCGAAATGAGCAGTTCTTC.

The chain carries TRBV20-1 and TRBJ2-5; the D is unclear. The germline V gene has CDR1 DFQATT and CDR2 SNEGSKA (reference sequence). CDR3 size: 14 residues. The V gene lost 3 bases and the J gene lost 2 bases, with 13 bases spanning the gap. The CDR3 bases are TGCAGTGCTAGGGTGTCAGGAAAACAAGAGACCCAGTACTTC. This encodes CSARVSGKQETQYF.

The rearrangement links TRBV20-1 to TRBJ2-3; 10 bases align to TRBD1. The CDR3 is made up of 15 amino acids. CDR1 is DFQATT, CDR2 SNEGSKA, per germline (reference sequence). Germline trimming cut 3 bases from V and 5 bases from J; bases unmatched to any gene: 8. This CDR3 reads CSARGTGVLGDTQYF. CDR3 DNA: TGCAGTGCTAGGGGGACAGGGGTTCTAGGAGATACGCAGTATTTT.

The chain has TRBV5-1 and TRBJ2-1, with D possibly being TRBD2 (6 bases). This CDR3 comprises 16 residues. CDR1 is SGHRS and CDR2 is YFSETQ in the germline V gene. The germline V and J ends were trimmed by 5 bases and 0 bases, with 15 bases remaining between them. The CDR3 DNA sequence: TGCGCCAGCAGACCAACCGGGACTCTCTCCTACAATGAGCAGTTCTTC. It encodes CASRPTGTLSYNEQFF.

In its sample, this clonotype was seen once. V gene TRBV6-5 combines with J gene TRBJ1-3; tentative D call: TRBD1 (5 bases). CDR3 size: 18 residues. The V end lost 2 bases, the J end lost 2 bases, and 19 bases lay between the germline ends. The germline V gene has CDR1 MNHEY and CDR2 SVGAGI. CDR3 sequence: CASSYLPVGGKAGNTIYF. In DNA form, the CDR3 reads TGTGCCAGCAGTTACCTACCGGTTGGGGGAAAGGCTGGAAACACCATATATTTT.

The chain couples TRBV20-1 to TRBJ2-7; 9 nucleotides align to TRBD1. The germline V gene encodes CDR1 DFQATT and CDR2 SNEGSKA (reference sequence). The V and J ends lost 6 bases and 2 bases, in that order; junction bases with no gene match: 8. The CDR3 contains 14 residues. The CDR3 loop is CSAHQQGATYEQYF. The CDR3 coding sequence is TGCAGTGCCCACCAACAGGGGGCAACCTACGAGCAGTACTTC.

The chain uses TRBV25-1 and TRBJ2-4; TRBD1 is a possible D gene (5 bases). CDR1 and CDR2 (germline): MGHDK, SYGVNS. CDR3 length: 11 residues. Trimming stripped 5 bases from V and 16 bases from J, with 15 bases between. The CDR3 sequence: CASSTWGIRYF. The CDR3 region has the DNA TGTGCCAGCAGTACTTGGGGCATTCGATACTTC.

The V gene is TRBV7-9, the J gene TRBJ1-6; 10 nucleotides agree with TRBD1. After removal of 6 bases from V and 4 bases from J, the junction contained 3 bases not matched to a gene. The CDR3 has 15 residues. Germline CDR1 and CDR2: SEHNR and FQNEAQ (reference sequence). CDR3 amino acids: CASSWTGGYNSPLHF. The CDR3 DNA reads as TGTGCCAGCAGTTGGACAGGGGGATATAATTCACCCCTCCACTTT.